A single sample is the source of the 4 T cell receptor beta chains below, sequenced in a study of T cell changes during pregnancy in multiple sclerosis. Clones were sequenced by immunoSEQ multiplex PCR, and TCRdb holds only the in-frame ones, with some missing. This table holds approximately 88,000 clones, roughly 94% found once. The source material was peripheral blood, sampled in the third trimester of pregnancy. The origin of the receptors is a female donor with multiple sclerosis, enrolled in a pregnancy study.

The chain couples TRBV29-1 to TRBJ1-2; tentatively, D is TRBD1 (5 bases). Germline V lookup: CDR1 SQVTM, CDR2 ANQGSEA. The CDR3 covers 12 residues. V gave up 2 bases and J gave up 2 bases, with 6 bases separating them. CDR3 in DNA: TGCAGCGTTGAATCAGGGAACTATGGCTACACCTTC. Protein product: CSVESGNYGYTF.

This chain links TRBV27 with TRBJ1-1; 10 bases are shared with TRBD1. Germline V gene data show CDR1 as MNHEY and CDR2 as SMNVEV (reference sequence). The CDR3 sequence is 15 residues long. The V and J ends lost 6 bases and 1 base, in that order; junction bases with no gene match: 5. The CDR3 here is CASRRQGATNTEAFF. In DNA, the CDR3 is TGTGCCAGCAGACGACAGGGGGCGACGAACACTGAAGCTTTCTTT.

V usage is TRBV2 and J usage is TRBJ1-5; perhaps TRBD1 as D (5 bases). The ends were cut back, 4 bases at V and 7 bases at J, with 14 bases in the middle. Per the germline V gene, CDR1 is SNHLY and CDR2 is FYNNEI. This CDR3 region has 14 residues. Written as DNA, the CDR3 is TGTGCCAGCAGTGTAGAAGGGGCTAGACAGCCCCAGCATTTT. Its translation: CASSVEGARQPQHF.

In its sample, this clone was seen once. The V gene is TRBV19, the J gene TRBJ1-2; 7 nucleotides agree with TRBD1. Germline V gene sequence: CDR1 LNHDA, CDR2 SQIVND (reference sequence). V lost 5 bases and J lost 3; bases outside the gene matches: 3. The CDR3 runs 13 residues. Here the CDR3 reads CASSVDRDYGYTF. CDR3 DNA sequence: TGTGCCAGTAGTGTCGACAGGGACTATGGCTACACCTTC.